Listed below are T cell receptor beta chains from one sample, sequenced in a study of beta chain features in type 1 diabetes. Data came from immunoSEQ multiplex PCR; TCRdb stores just in-frame clones and leaves some out. Of a few hundred thousand clones listed, 16% are singletons. The source material was naive CD4+ T cells from blood. These receptors originate from a man aged 25 to 45 with type 1 diabetes. Both conserved end residues are trimmed from each CDR3. The order of the fields is V gene, CDR3 protein.

TRBV7-2 | ASGLANYNEQF
TRBV7-2 | ASSLAGQGYEQY
TRBV30 | AWSVLYTYT
TRBV4-1 | ASSQDLTLAGEDEQF
TRBV7-9 | ASSLDETQY
TRBV27 | ASSPQGYNEQF
TRBV7-6 | ASSSDRTRNNEQF
TRBV30 | AWNAGEYGYT
TRBV7-2 | ASSARTGGVHEQY
TRBV28 | ASRLLTANEQF
TRBV11-2 | ASSLRQSTDTQY
TRBV7-9 | ASSPFSGGDEQY
TRBV29-1 | SVGDYEQY
TRBV5-1 | ASSLGTSGTDTQY
TRBV7-2 | ASSLDLGSYEQY
TRBV7-6 | ASSLEASGGAETQY
TRBV10-2 | ASSEVPRSGSGTGELF
TRBV28 | ASSLAVVYNEQF
TRBV18 | ASSPISGRQTYEQY
TRBV6-5 | ASSILAGSYEQY
TRBV28 | ASSVPGQAYEQY
TRBV5-1 | ASSLDNNNEQF
TRBV13 | ASSFDMGDGQF
TRBV27 | ASARGGGAGVYSEQY
TRBV7-2 | ASSPSLSQKTQY
TRBV28 | ASRLSNTGELF
TRBV18 | ASSPPGWGSLSTEAF
TRBV27 | ASRGTGYQPQH
TRBV30 | AWSRDYEQY